This TCR beta chain was captured by sequencing in a study of cytomegalovirus exposure and HLA in healthy donors (dated by TCRdb to 2016 to 2017). For the study in its entirety: In an earlier analysis of around 540 of the donors, 276 Gb of sequence data and roughly 100 million unique TCR beta sequences from 150 million to 200 million T cells were reported. Roughly 290 gigabases of sequencing data and 70 million to 100 million unique TCR sequences made up an early release that covered 500 to 700 HLA-typed donors. The genetic ancestry cluster associated with self-reported Caucasian donors included about 84% of the roughly 400 genotyped donors. The study aimed to test whether cataloging public T cell receptors could reveal signatures of past pathogen exposure. The T cell repertoires of 700 or so subjects were profiled by immunosequencing and related to cytomegalovirus serostatus. Besides the first cohort of approximately 710 subjects, a separate validation cohort made up of 120 different subjects was used. High-throughput TCR immunosequencing, statistical association of individual TCRs with disease status, and machine learning were combined to predict cytomegalovirus infection status. To study patterns of TCR occurrence, a later analysis re-analyzed previously published TCR beta repertoires from under 750 donors and added high-resolution HLA genotyping. Rather than drawing on any new phenotypic data, the later analysis identified candidate immune exposures from TCR beta sequences and the way those sequences occurred across donors. An earlier analysis of approximately 630 of the donors applied high-throughput TCR beta sequencing to assess whether each TCR beta V gene segment acted as functional or pseudogenic. Donor age, sex, ethnicity and CMV serostatus were compiled together with the repertoire data. Genome-wide SNP genotypes for about 55% of the roughly 670 donors were used in a later genetic analysis, which treated that subset as a discovery cohort. Every repertoire in the discovery cohort had been generated on one and the same sequencing platform. HLA typing included class I and class II loci at four-digit resolution. The number of typed donors differed by locus: about 620-640 for A, B, C, DRB1 and DQB1; 500 to 550 for DQA1; 606 for DPA1; and around 470 for DPB1. Because of strong linkage in the cohort, five DR-DQ haplotypes were treated as single units for association and clustering. On average, over 200,000 unique TCR beta nucleotide sequences were sequenced per donor among some 430 genotyped donors of the cohort, with roughly 18% of those sequences being non-productive.

General findings and caveats noted by the study authors: According to a later genetic analysis, donors in an Asian-associated ancestry cluster had fewer N-insertions in productive TCRs than the approximately 670-donor mean. The presence/absence analyses assumed that sequencing depth was roughly uniform across donors, and that assumption may not be true. A later analysis found that most CMV-associated TCR beta chains appeared HLA-restricted, with HLA associations seemingly driven largely by CMV exposure. Because the 87-base-pair reads could not distinguish some IMGT-functional V segments, including TRBV6-2 and TRBV6-3, those segments were excluded. Because HLA typing was missing for some donors at each locus, association tests included only the typed subset. Because counts were too low, 15 or so rarely observed V segments, including chromosome 9 orphons, were excluded from the earlier analysis of some 590 of the donors. A total of roughly 160 TCR beta chains were listed by the study as associated with cytomegalovirus. The sequencing pipeline was judged likely to have produced a cluster of highly shared sequence variants as a technical artifact. Most TCR sequences were observed very rarely across donors, whereas some public TCRs were present in many individuals. A further reported finding was that TCR beta sequences accurately predicted the HLA-A and HLA-B alleles for most subjects in the first cohort. In this cohort, only TCR beta chains were sequenced, and detectable features were limited by the absence of alpha or paired-chain data. Assigning TCR associations to individual alleles was difficult when HLA alleles, especially DR and DQ, strongly co-occurred. Linkage disequilibrium might explain the correlated functional status among segregating V segments, but an unknown experimental factor could not be excluded. V-gene and J-gene trimming of TCR beta chains was associated with a missense DCLRE1C variant in a later genetic analysis, and the association was replicated in an independent cohort. In a later analysis, HLA-associated TCR beta chains showed more clonal expansion and lower generation probabilities than non-associated chains that were equally common. In both the original and validation cohorts, the classifier was reported to diagnose cytomegalovirus status with high specificity and sensitivity. An earlier analysis of some 590 of the donors showed that most TCR beta V segments appeared in productive rearrangements either about 87% or about 30% of the time, which broadly matched IMGT annotations. In a later analysis, several top co-occurrence clusters were reported to appear linked to parvovirus B19, influenza, CMV and Epstein-Barr virus. The only immune exposure information available for the cohort was CMV serostatus. A later analysis found that TCR association rates varied across HLA loci, with DRB1 alleles showing the most associated TCRs and HLA-C alleles the fewest. Specific HLA alleles were associated with about 17,000 TCR beta sequences at a false discovery rate of 0.05 in a later analysis. In vitro tests confirmed that a few of the cytomegalovirus-associated TCR beta chains recognize cytomegalovirus antigens. It was suggested by the authors that the approach could potentially be generalized to other disease states and immunological phenotypes.

The cohort comprised fewer than 750 healthy bone marrow donors. At the time of sampling, all cohort members were nominally healthy, though unrecorded immune exposures were likely present. The donor tested CMV seronegative and was one of the 352 seronegative cohort members. Each donor provided a peripheral blood sample, and peripheral blood mononuclear cells were used for TCR beta sequencing. Genomic DNA extraction from the blood cell samples was performed with the Qiagen DNeasy Blood Extraction Kit. The library was made by the immunoSEQ multiplex PCR assay. A mixture of 60 forward primers for TCR Vbeta segments and 13 reverse primers for TCR Jbeta segments was used in the multiplex PCR. A multiplex PCR assay on genomic DNA amplified the CDR3 region of rearranged TCR beta genes. The Illumina HiSeq System was used to sequence the amplified TCR beta libraries as 87-base-pair reads. On the study's bioinformatics: A later analysis tallied around 82 million unique TCR beta chains across the 640 or so repertoires, and approximately 12 million of those chains were shared by two or more donors. Raw reads were error-corrected and collapsed into unique sequences by a nearest-neighbor algorithm in which closely related sequences were merged to remove PCR and sequencing errors. Alignment of CDR3 sequences to IMGT reference sequences was used to assign V, D and J gene segments. For a sequence to be retained, at least a six-nucleotide match to both a V gene segment and a J gene segment was required. Rearrangements were classified as productive when the CDR3 lacked stop codons and remained in frame with V and J, and all other rearrangements were classified as non-productive. Following IMGT convention, CDR3 was defined as the stretch from the second conserved V-encoded cysteine to the conserved J-encoded phenylalanine. The earlier analysis of roughly 590 of the donors excluded any sequence lacking an unambiguous match to a single V gene segment. An earlier analysis of a few hundred of the donors called V segments functional above 56.7% productive rearrangements and segregating when the between-donor standard deviation exceeded 5%. A statistical classification framework was built to diagnose cytomegalovirus status from the catalog of TCR beta chain sequences. V and J gene assignment, in a later analysis, came from comparing TCR nucleotide sequences with IMGT/GENE-DB human TR gene sequences. Using the TCRdist pipeline, a later analysis assigned CDR3 sequences along with most-parsimonious VDJ recombination scenarios. In a later analysis, every TCR beta chain was defined by the combination of its CDR3 amino acid sequence and its V-gene family, and reads without a unique V-gene family were dropped. In a later analysis, 500 to 700 highly shared, low-generation-probability nucleotide sequences were removed to address suspected cross-contamination and a sequencing artifact. In a later analysis, a clonal expansion index for each public chain was calculated from normalized within-repertoire ranks of inferred template counts. A later analysis computed generation probabilities with a VDJ recombination model fitted to out-of-frame rearrangements, and checked the results against IGoR. A later analysis scored TCR-TCR, TCR-HLA and TCR-CMV co-occurrence with hypergeometric tests, applying a repertoire-size bias correction to TCR pairs. In a later analysis, false discovery rates were estimated by permuting HLA or CMV assignments 20 times. In a later analysis, co-occurring TCRs were grouped using DBSCAN, with TCRdist sequence similarity added in when clustering inside HLA-allele-positive subsets. Repertoires with fewer than 30,000 or more than 120,000 public chains, plus five repertoires with anomalous nucleotide sharing, were excluded from co-occurrence clustering. TCRdb holds this immuneACCESS table with in-frame rearrangements only. Some clones are missing; in checked studies, unresolved V genes explain under half, and the rest has no known cause. V and J calls and clone size are as listed in that table; D and trimming were resolved from the DNA. The sample records 200,000 to 250,000 clones, around four fifths of which are singletons. The biggest ten clones account for roughly 1.5% of the sample.

The germline V gene (reference sequence) specifies SGHNT as CDR1 and YYREEE as CDR2. V loses 0 bases of germline sequence and J loses 1 base, and the interval between the two ends is 11 bases. From the cysteine up to the phenylalanine, the CDR3 has a length of 16 residues. The only DNA kept is the CDR3, 48 bases in frame from the first base. As to this clone: Its antigen is unknown. No quality values exist for individual bases; no much larger clone is one base distant.

Sequencing was done on a sample of PBMCs. The receptor was isolated from a man between 50 and 59 years old in good health and CMV-seronegative. The sequence links TRBV5-4 to TRBJ1-3; the D gene remains uncertain. The base sequence is TGTGCCAGCAGCTTGGCGGAGCGGTTGTCTGGAAACACCATATATTTT. It translates to CASSLAERLSGNTIYF.